Listed here are 20 T cell receptor beta chains from one sample, sequenced in a study of Ad26.COV2.S vaccination and SARS-CoV-2 variants. Treatment noted: some 20 received Ad26.COV2.S at low or high dose, single or two shots; a few received placebo; per-sample allocation not given. The samples date from day 63 after the first vaccine or placebo injection. Only in-frame clones appear in the TCRdb table, and some are missing; sequencing was by immunoSEQ multiplex PCR. Of 500,000 or so clones in the sample, 80% to 90% are singletons; the top ten hold about 2.5%. Here the sequenced sample was peripheral blood, taken in a trial of Ad26.COV2.S vaccine versus placebo. The source is a person aged 18-65 years who received the Ad26.COV2.S COVID-19 vaccine or a placebo.

This chain links TRBV6-5 with TRBJ1-2; a possible D gene is TRBD1 (6 bases). Looked up from germline, CDR1 is MNHEY and CDR2 is SVGAGI. Deletions cut 7 bases from V and 4 bases from J, with 19 bases between. The CDR3 has 15 amino acids. This CDR3 reads CASMSDRNLGYGYTF. CDR3 DNA: TGTGCCAGCATGTCCGACAGGAACCTGGGCTATGGCTACACCTTC.

V usage is TRBV4-2 and J usage is TRBJ1-2, with D possibly matching TRBD1 (5 bases). The CDR3 runs to 16 residues. Trimming took off 1 base at V and 4 bases at J, with 16 bases between the two ends. In germline, CDR1 is LGHNA, CDR2 YNFKEQ. CDR3: CASSQGFRDFAYGYTF. In nucleotides, the CDR3 is TGTGCCAGCAGCCAAGGGTTTAGGGACTTCGCCTATGGCTACACCTTC.

This chain uses TRBV11-3 with TRBJ2-1, with a weak D call TRBD1 (6 bases). Trimming pared 3 bases from V and 3 bases from J, leaving 27 bases between. Germline V gene sequence: CDR1 SGHNT, CDR2 YENEEA. The CDR3 is made up of 20 amino acids. The CDR3 nucleotides are TGTGCCAGCAGCTTCCGCTCATCTTATATGGGGGCGGAGCACTACAATGAGCAGTTCTTC. Translation gives CASSFRSSYMGAEHYNEQFF.

The chain links TRBV7-3 to TRBJ2-3; D ambiguous. The germline CDR1 and CDR2 sequences are SGHTA and FQGTGA. V lost 3 bases and J lost 8, with 12 bases in between. The CDR3 consists of 13 residues. CDR3 amino acids: CASSFQPLGTQYF. CDR3 DNA: TGTGCCAGCAGCTTTCAACCCCTAGGTACGCAGTATTTT.

V gene TRBV11-3 combines with J gene TRBJ2-3, with no clear D. The CDR3 covers 12 residues. Trimming shortened V by 10 bases and J by 4 bases, and 12 bases separated the two germline ends. Per germline, CDR1 SGHNT and CDR2 YENEEA. CDR3 DNA: TGTGCCACCAGTGGGGTGGCAGATACGCAGTATTTT. This translates into CATSGVADTQYF.

The V and J genes are TRBV5-1 and TRBJ2-7; a weak D match, TRBD2 (5 bases). The CDR3 covers 12 residues. The germline V gene encodes CDR1 SGHRS and CDR2 YFSETQ. Between the trimmed V and J ends, which lost 8 bases and 0 bases, there was a span of 9 bases. The DNA of the CDR3 is TGCGCCAGTGGAGAGGGCTCCTACGAGCAGTACTTC. It encodes CASGEGSYEQYF.

The rearrangement links TRBV27 to TRBJ1-2; D is undetermined. The CDR3 runs to 12 residues. The germline V gene has CDR1 MNHEY and CDR2 SMNVEV (reference sequence). Trimming took 6 bases from V and 0 from J, leaving 5 bases between them. The CDR3 region has the DNA TGTGCCAGCAGCCGGACTAACTATGGCTACACCTTC. Protein sequence: CASSRTNYGYTF.

In this sample, this clone turned up once. V and J are TRBV18 and TRBJ1-5; TRBD1 aligns across 9 bases. Germline V gene lookup returns CDR1 KGHSH and CDR2 LQKENI. Losses at the gene ends were 6 bases for V and 3 bases for J; bases not matched to a gene: 3. The CDR3 totals 14 residues. In nucleotides, the CDR3 is TGTGCCAGCTCCTTACAGGGGGCCAATCAGCCCCAGCATTTT. Translating gives CASSLQGANQPQHF.

This clone was detected a few times. CDR3 in DNA: TGCAGCGTTGGGGGCGGTAATAGCAATCAGCCCCAGCATTTT. It specifies CSVGGGNSNQPQHF. The chain employs TRBV29-1 and TRBJ1-5; the D gene is possibly TRBD1 (5 bases). V was shortened by 4 bases and J by 0 bases, with 10 bases between the two germline ends. This CDR3 comprises 14 residues. The V gene's germline CDR1 is SQVTM and CDR2 ANQGSEA.

The chain couples TRBV3-1 (or the pseudogene TRBV3-2) to TRBJ1-5; 11 nucleotides match TRBD1. After removal of 4 bases from V and 15 bases from J, the junction contained 17 bases not matched to a gene. The CDR3 is 16 residues long. Germline CDR1 LGHDT, CDR2 YNNKEL (reference sequence). The CDR3 DNA sequence: TGTGCCAGCAGCCCCCTGGACGGGACAGGGGGTGTACCTTGGCATTTT. Its translation is CASSPLDGTGGVPWHF.

The chain links TRBV27 to TRBJ1-6, with D possibly being TRBD1 (5 bases). The CDR3 is 16 residues long. The V and J ends lost 5 bases and 11 bases respectively, with 22 bases between them. Looked up from germline, CDR1 is MNHEY and CDR2 is SMNVEV (reference sequence). CDR3 sequence reads: CASSLDIRGPVAPLHF. The CDR3 DNA reads TGTGCCAGCAGTCTAGATATTAGGGGACCCGTGGCACCCCTCCACTTT.

The rearrangement links TRBV4-2 to TRBJ2-1, with TRBD2 identical over 10 bases. The CDR3 is made up of 15 amino acids. The germline CDR1 and CDR2 sequences are LGHNA and YNFKEQ. V was clipped by 1 base and J by 7 bases; unmatched bases: 4. This CDR3 is CASSQGSGGGNEQFF. The CDR3, as DNA: TGTGCCAGCAGCCAAGGCAGCGGGGGGGGTAATGAGCAGTTCTTC.

J is TRBJ2-4 and V is TRBV20-1; D remains unclear. V was shortened by 3 bases and J by 8 bases, with 8 bases between the two germline ends. Germline V gene data show CDR1 as DFQATT and CDR2 as SNEGSKA (reference sequence). The CDR3 length is 11 residues. The CDR3 bases are TGCAGTGCTAGGGGGTCCGACATTCAGTACTTC. Translation gives CSARGSDIQYF.

Comment on this clone: Distinct nucleotide sequences in the sample also encode this CDR3. The chain has TRBV9 and TRBJ1-1; D possibly corresponds to TRBD1 (5 bases). Germline CDR1 is SGDLS and CDR2 is YYNGEE. The CDR3 covers 14 residues. V dropped 0 bases and J dropped 0 bases, with 6 bases sitting between them. Here the CDR3 reads CASSVGGVNTEAFF. CDR3 nucleotide sequence: TGTGCCAGCAGCGTAGGGGGGGTGAACACTGAAGCTTTCTTT.

J is TRBJ1-1 and V is TRBV5-6; tentative D call: TRBD1 (6 bases). V was trimmed by 3 bases and J by 4 bases, leaving 16 bases between them. This CDR3 comprises 15 residues. The V gene's germline CDR1 is SGHDT and CDR2 YYEEEE. In nucleotides, the CDR3 is TGTGCCAGCAGCTCCCTACAGGGAGGAGCCACTGAAGCTTTCTTT. Translating gives CASSSLQGGATEAFF.

This chain links TRBV28 with TRBJ1-1, with D perhaps TRBD1 (6 bases). The germline V and J ends were trimmed by 5 bases and 1 base, with 17 bases remaining between them. Germline CDR1 is MDHEN and CDR2 is SYDVKM. The CDR3 is 16 amino acids. The CDR3 DNA is TGTGCCAGCAGTAAAAGACCGGGACACTCGAACACTGAAGCTTTCTTT. This translates into CASSKRPGHSNTEAFF.

The rearrangement uses TRBV7-9 and TRBJ1-4; D remains ambiguous. This CDR3 comprises 14 residues. V shed 5 bases and J shed 7 bases, with 14 bases lying between them. Germline assignment: CDR1 SEHNR and CDR2 FQNEAQ (reference sequence). The CDR3, as DNA: TGTGCCAGCAGCCCGAGGACTTATTCTGAAAAACTGTTTTTT. It translates to CASSPRTYSEKLFF.

V usage is TRBV6-1 and J usage is TRBJ1-5; D gene ambiguous. The germline gives CDR1 MNHNS, CDR2 SASEGT. This CDR3 has 14 residues. With 1 base removed from V and 6 bases from J, the gap between germline ends came to 10 bases. The CDR3 loop reads CASSEGGVGQPQHF. CDR3 DNA: TGTGCCAGCAGTGAAGGTGGGGTGGGTCAGCCCCAGCATTTT.

The count of this clone is one. The rearrangement joins TRBV5-1 to TRBJ2-3; 9 nucleotides line up with TRBD2. The CDR3 is 19 amino acids. CDR1 and CDR2 (germline): SGHRS, YFSETQ. With V trimmed by 3 bases and J by 2 bases, 16 bases remained unmatched. The CDR3 bases are TGCGCCAGCAGCTCCCCCCTAGCGGGACCGAACCTGGACACAGATACGCAGTATTTT. Amino acids: CASSSPLAGPNLDTDTQYF.

Only one count was recorded for this clone. CDR3 nucleotides: TGTGCCAGCAGTTTTAGGGGGGGTGAGAGGATATATGGCTACACCTTC. Translated: CASSFRGGERIYGYTF. The chain joins TRBV28 to TRBJ1-2, with D maybe TRBD1 (6 bases). The V and J ends lost 3 bases and 5 bases respectively, with 19 bases between them. Germline CDR1 and CDR2: MDHEN and SYDVKM. The CDR3 covers 16 residues.